The 7 T cell receptor beta chains given below trace back to one sample, sequenced in a study of cytomegalovirus exposure and HLA in healthy donors. 60 Vbeta and 13 Jbeta primers were used in PCR. Sequencing used immunoSEQ multiplex PCR; TCRdb keeps in-frame clones, though not all of them. Of about 120,000 clones in the sample, around four fifths were seen once. Sequencing was carried out using PBMCs. Receptors originate from a male donor in good health and CMV-seronegative.

The chain uses TRBV6-6 and TRBJ1-2; 7 nucleotides align to TRBD1. Germline loops: CDR1 MNHNY, CDR2 SVGAGI (reference sequence). The CDR3 contains 14 residues. After removal of 6 bases from V and 4 bases from J, the junction contained 8 bases not matched to a gene. This CDR3 reads CASSLRDRSYGYTF. The CDR3 region has the DNA TGTGCCAGCAGCCTCCGGGACAGAAGCTATGGCTACACCTTC.

V and J are TRBV7-8 and TRBJ2-5, with 7 bases fitting TRBD1. The CDR3 contains 22 residues. The V segment lost 1 base and the J segment 5 bases; nucleotides outside the gene matches: 28. Germline V gene lookup returns CDR1 SGHVS and CDR2 FQNEAQ. In nucleotides, the CDR3 is TGTGCCAGCAGCTTAGATCACTCGGCAGGCCCGACAGGGATGGGTTTGGGTGAGACCCAGTACTTC. This codes for CASSLDHSAGPTGMGLGETQYF.

A remark on this clone: This CDR3 is also generated by other DNA sequences in the sample. The chain is built from TRBV9 and TRBJ2-7, with 7 bases lining up with TRBD1. V was clipped by 3 bases and J by 1 base; unmatched bases: 1. The CDR3 runs 13 residues. Germline CDR1 and CDR2: SGDLS and YYNGEE. CDR3 DNA sequence: TGTGCCAGCAGCGCGGGACAGTCCTACGAGCAGTACTTC. Translated, it gives CASSAGQSYEQYF.

The chain combines TRBV7-2 with TRBJ1-4; the match to TRBD1 covers 11 bases. There are 15 residues in the CDR3. Germline CDR1 and CDR2: SGHTA and FQGNSA. The junction had 6 bases not matched to a gene; V was cut back by 4 bases and J by 8 bases. The CDR3 here is CASSSGTGGEEKLFF. CDR3 DNA: TGTGCCAGCAGCTCTGGGACAGGGGGAGAGGAAAAACTGTTTTTT.

This clone has a handful of counts. This chain links TRBV28 with TRBJ1-2; possible D gene TRBD1, 5 bases. The CDR3 length is 14 residues. V was pared by 6 bases and J by 4 bases, with 15 bases between. Germline-derived CDR1 and CDR2 are MDHEN and SYDVKM. CDR3 residues: CASSTSRQIYGYTF. CDR3 nucleotide sequence: TGTGCCAGCAGCACTAGCAGACAGATCTATGGCTACACCTTC.

This clone was picked up a small number of times. The V call is TRBV30, the J call TRBJ1-6; weak D call: TRBD1 (6 bases). The ends were cut back, 0 bases at V and 8 bases at J, with 17 bases in the middle. The CDR3 extends over 16 amino acids. Germline V gene data show CDR1 as GTSNPN and CDR2 as SVGIG (reference sequence). The CDR3 DNA reads as TGTGCCTGGAGTGTGTCGGTCGGGACACCCTATTCACCCCTCCACTTT. This sequence encodes CAWSVSVGTPYSPLHF.

This clone was seen once. The chain has TRBV27 and TRBJ2-3; the D gene is possibly TRBD2 (5 bases). The CDR3 runs 17 residues. The V gene's germline CDR1 is MNHEY and CDR2 SMNVEV (reference sequence). Trimming took 6 bases from V and 0 from J, leaving 19 bases between them. The CDR3 coding sequence is TGTGCCAGCAGCCCATACGGGGTTAGCTCTAGCACAGATACGCAGTATTTT. Its translation is CASSPYGVSSSTDTQYF.